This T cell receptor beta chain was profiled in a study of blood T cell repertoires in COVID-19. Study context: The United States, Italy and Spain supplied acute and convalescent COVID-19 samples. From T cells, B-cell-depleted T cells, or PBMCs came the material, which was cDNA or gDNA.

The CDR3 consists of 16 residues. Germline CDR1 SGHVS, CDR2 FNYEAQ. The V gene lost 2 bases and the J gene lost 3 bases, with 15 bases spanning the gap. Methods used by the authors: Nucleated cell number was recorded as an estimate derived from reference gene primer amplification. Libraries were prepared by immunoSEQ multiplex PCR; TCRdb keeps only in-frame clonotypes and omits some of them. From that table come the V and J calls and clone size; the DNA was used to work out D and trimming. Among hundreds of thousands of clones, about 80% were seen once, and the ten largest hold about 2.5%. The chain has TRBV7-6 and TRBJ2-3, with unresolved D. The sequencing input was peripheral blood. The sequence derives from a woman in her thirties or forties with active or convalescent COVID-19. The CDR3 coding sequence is TGTGCCAGCAGCTTATTACCCTACGACGGGACAGATACGCAGTATTTT. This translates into CASSLLPYDGTDTQYF.